The source of this T cell receptor beta chain is a study of regulatory T cells in long-lasting Graves disease. Findings and caveats of the study: Persistent disease was characterized by preferential usage of TRBV28, TRBJ1-2 and TRBJ2-5.

According to the study, TCR beta libraries were built with iRepertoire HTBI primers and CDR3-region Arm-PCR. Using its own MiXCR run on the multiplex PCR reads, TCRdb lists one record per CDR3 protein. Among hundreds of thousands of distinct CDR3 sequences listed, about a sixth were seen once. The CDR3 runs 12 residues. Germline V CDR1 and CDR2: LNHDA, SQIVND (reference sequence). A word on this clonotype: Its specificity is not known. A junction end diverges from the germline sequence, so it may reflect a read error.

The time point denotes: newly diagnosed GD, antithyroid drugs for less than 3 months. Construction of the TCR library relied on RNA isolated from PBMCs. The sample also formed part of further work on T cells in Graves' hyperthyroidism and ophthalmopathy. That investigation notes: Recently diagnosed hyperthyroidism of less than 2 months' duration affected patients aged 18 to 65. Criteria for exclusion of patients were uncontrolled infection, other autoimmune disease, pregnancy or lactation. In blood, most of the thyroid clonotypes expanded above 0.001 were also present.

The chain employs TRBV19 and TRBJ1-1; D call uncertain. The starting material was peripheral blood mononuclear cells (PBMCs), obtained at new diagnosis, from a patient treated with antithyroid drugs. The receptor was derived from a man aged 40-49 years with Graves disease. In nucleotides, the CDR3 is TGTGCCAGTAGTATTTTGGGCGCTGAAGCTCTCTTT. Its translation is CASSILGAEALF.